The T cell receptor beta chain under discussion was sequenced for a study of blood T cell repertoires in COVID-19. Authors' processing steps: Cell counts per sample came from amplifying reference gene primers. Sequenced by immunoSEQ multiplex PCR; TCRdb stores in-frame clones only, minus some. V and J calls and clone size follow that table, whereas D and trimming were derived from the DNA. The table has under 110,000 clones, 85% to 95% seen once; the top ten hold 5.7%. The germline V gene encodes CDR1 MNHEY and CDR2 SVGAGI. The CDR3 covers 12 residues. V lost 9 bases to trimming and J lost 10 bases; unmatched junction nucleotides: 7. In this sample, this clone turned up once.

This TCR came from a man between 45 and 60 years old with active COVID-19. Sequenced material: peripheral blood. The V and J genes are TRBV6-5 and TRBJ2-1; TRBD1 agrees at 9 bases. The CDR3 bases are TGTGCCAGTTTACAGGGGGCGGAGGAGCAGTTCTTC. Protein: CASLQGAEEQFF.